This T cell receptor (beta chain) was obtained from a study of blood T cell repertoires in COVID-19. Libraries were prepared by immunoSEQ multiplex PCR; TCRdb keeps only in-frame clonotypes and omits some of them. The sample yields a few hundred thousand clones, 88% seen once. This clone has just one count. One junction end does not reproduce the germline sequence, and a read error may be involved. This CDR3 has 12 amino acids. Germline V lookup: CDR1 MDHEN, CDR2 SYDVKM. The sequence derives from a woman aged 18-29 years who had been exposed to COVID-19. The rearrangement joins TRBV28 to TRBJ1-2, with D possibly matching TRBD1 (5 bases). Sequenced sample: PBMCs or T cells enriched from blood (not recorded which). The CDR3 here is CASSSQGYGFTF. In DNA, the CDR3 is TGTGCCAGCAGTTCTCAGGGCTATGGCTTCACCTTC.